The 32 T cell receptor beta chains below were found in one sample sequenced in a study of blood T cell repertoires in COVID-19. Produced via immunoSEQ multiplex PCR; TCRdb's table is partial and in-frame only. This table holds about 140,000 clones, roughly four fifths found once. The sequencing sample was made of peripheral blood. The receptors here all came from a woman of 80 years or more with active or convalescent COVID-19.

Only a few counts were recorded for this clone. This rearrangement joins TRBV2 to TRBJ1-5, with 9 nucleotides matching TRBD1. Per germline, CDR1 SNHLY and CDR2 FYNNEI. The CDR3 totals 18 residues. J gave up 1 base and V 5 bases, and 12 bases lay outside the gene matches. The CDR3 DNA sequence: TGTGCCAGCAGTTCCCCGGGACAGGGTTTTTGGAGCAATCAGCCCCAGCATTTT. Its protein product is CASSSPGQGFWSNQPQHF.

This chain joins TRBV7-3 and TRBJ2-5; TRBD1 matches 8 bases. This CDR3 comprises 14 residues. Germline loops: CDR1 SGHTA, CDR2 FQGTGA. V was clipped by 5 bases and J by 1 base; unmatched bases: 3. CDR3 bases: TGTGCCAGCAGCCGGACAGGGTTCCAAGAGACCCAGTACTTC. Protein: CASSRTGFQETQYF. Full variable domain (outside the CDR3, taken from reference TRBV7-3 and TRBJ2-5): GAGVSQTPSNKVTEKGKYVELRCDPISGHTALYWYRQSLGQGPEFLIYFQGTGAADDSGLPNDRFFAVRPEGSVSTLKIQRTERGDSAVYLCASSRTGFQETQYFGPGTRLLVL.

This clone was seen a single time. The CDR3 sequence: CASSHWGRQGLYGYTF. The DNA for the CDR3 is TGTGCCAGCAGTCATTGGGGGCGACAGGGGCTCTATGGCTACACCTTC. The chain carries TRBV2 and TRBJ1-2; 8 bases line up with TRBD1. There are 16 residues in the CDR3. With V trimmed by 5 bases and J by 4 bases, 12 bases remained unmatched. Germline V gene lookup returns CDR1 SNHLY and CDR2 FYNNEI.

This chain links TRBV27 with TRBJ1-6; D not resolved. The germline V gene encodes CDR1 MNHEY and CDR2 SMNVEV (reference sequence). This CDR3 comprises 16 residues. V lost 5 bases and J lost 0, with 11 bases in between. The CDR3 sequence: CASSRTVSSYNSPLHF. In DNA form, the CDR3 reads TGTGCCAGCAGTCGGACTGTAAGCTCCTATAATTCACCCCTCCACTTT.

The sample holds a few counts of this clone. The chain has TRBV27 and TRBJ2-7; D unclear. This CDR3 has 11 amino acids. Germline CDR1 reads MNHEY; CDR2 reads SMNVEV (reference sequence). V lost 5 bases to trimming and J lost 3 bases, with 5 bases between them. Here the CDR3 DNA reads TGTGCCAGCAGTCCGGGCTACGAGCAGTACTTC. It specifies CASSPGYEQYF.

The rearrangement links TRBV2 to TRBJ2-1; TRBD1 might be the D (6 bases). With 6 bases removed from V and 14 bases from J, the gap between germline ends came to 14 bases. The CDR3 consists of 11 residues. The germline gives CDR1 SNHLY, CDR2 FYNNEI. CDR3 loop: CASSEQGIEFF. Written as DNA, the CDR3 is TGTGCCAGCAGCGAACAGGGAATAGAGTTCTTC. Filled out from reference TRBV2 and TRBJ2-1, the complete variable domain reads EPEVTQTPSHQVTQMGQEVILRCVPISNHLYFYWYRQILGQKVEFLVSFYNNEISEKSEIFDDQFSVERPDGSNFTLKIRSTKLEDSAMYFCASSEQGIEFFGPGTRLTVL.

The chain joins TRBV11-3 to TRBJ1-5; D is possibly TRBD1 (6 bases). Germline V CDR1 and CDR2: SGHNT, YENEEA. The CDR3 spans 14 residues. V lost 2 bases to trimming and J lost 7 bases, with 12 bases between them. CDR3 bases: TGTGCCAGCAGCTTACGCAGGGGTTTACAGCCCCAGCATTTT. Amino acids: CASSLRRGLQPQHF.

This chain uses TRBV30 with TRBJ1-2, with D possibly matching TRBD1 (5 bases). The germline V and J ends were trimmed by 5 bases and 0 bases, with 13 bases remaining between them. Germline CDR1 GTSNPN, CDR2 SVGIG (reference sequence). The CDR3 runs to 14 residues. DNA for the CDR3: TGTGCCTGGTCCAAGACAGTAACTAACTATGGCTACACCTTC. This encodes CAWSKTVTNYGYTF.

The chain uses TRBV7-3 and TRBJ1-2; 9 bases fit TRBD1. The V gene end was trimmed by 5 bases and the J gene end by 7 bases; junction bases not matched to a gene: 17. Germline V gives CDR1 SGHTA, CDR2 FQGTGA. The CDR3 totals 17 residues. The CDR3 region has the DNA TGTGCCAGCAGCCCTTCCTATGAGACAGGGGGATCCTCTGGCTACACCTTC. Amino acids: CASSPSYETGGSSGYTF.

The chain joins TRBV7-2 to TRBJ1-2, with D uncertain. The CDR3 sequence is 14 residues long. CDR1 is SGHTA, CDR2 FQGNSA, per germline. V shed 1 base and J shed 9 bases, with 15 bases lying between them. In nucleotides, the CDR3 is TGTGCCAGCAGCTTAGGACACGGAGGTAGGAGCTACACCTTC. Amino acids: CASSLGHGGRSYTF.

This chain connects TRBV7-8 to TRBJ1-1; D might be TRBD1 (5 bases). Germline V gene lookup returns CDR1 SGHVS and CDR2 FQNEAQ. V lost 1 base to trimming and J lost 3 bases, with 18 bases between them. The CDR3 loop spans 17 amino acids. CDR3: CASSLVFTGTRDTEAFF. CDR3 bases: TGTGCCAGCAGCTTAGTTTTCACGGGGACTCGGGACACTGAAGCTTTCTTT.

The chain carries TRBV6-1 and TRBJ1-2, with D possibly matching TRBD1 (5 bases). The CDR3 loop spans 14 amino acids. Trimming took 0 bases from V and 7 from J, leaving 12 bases between them. Germline values: CDR1 MNHNS, CDR2 SASEGT. The chain's CDR3 is CASSEAVRAAGYTF. The CDR3 bases are TGTGCCAGCAGTGAAGCAGTCAGGGCGGCTGGCTACACCTTC.

V gene TRBV18 combines with J gene TRBJ1-2, with a weak D call TRBD1 (6 bases). The CDR3 spans 14 residues. The V end lost 8 bases, the J end lost 8 bases, and 21 bases lay between the germline ends. The germline gives CDR1 KGHSH, CDR2 LQKENI. CDR3 protein: CASTDQGGMKGYTF. The CDR3, as DNA: TGTGCCAGCACCGACCAAGGGGGTATGAAGGGCTACACCTTC.

The J gene is TRBJ2-3, the V gene TRBV2, with 15 nucleotides matching TRBD2. This CDR3 spans 18 amino acids. Trimming removed 8 bases from V and 1 base from J; junction bases left unmatched: 10. Germline CDR1 and CDR2: SNHLY and FYNNEI. In nucleotides, the CDR3 is TGTGCCAGCTCGGGACTAGCGGGGGGTCCGAGGGGCACAGATACGCAGTATTTT. Protein: CASSGLAGGPRGTDTQYF.

This clone was found many times. This chain connects TRBV10-3 to TRBJ2-3; 8 nucleotides line up with TRBD2. In germline, CDR1 is ENHRY, CDR2 SYGVKD. The V gene end was trimmed by 3 bases and the J gene end by 5 bases; junction bases not matched to a gene: 10. The CDR3 runs 16 residues. The CDR3 sequence: CAISEGLGLGGDTQYF. In DNA, the CDR3 is TGTGCCATCAGTGAAGGTTTGGGACTAGGAGGAGATACGCAGTATTTT.

The chain employs TRBV29-1 and TRBJ2-4; perhaps TRBD1 as D (6 bases). Trimming cost V 6 bases and J 5 bases, with 14 bases left between them. CDR1 and CDR2 from the germline V gene are SQVTM and ANQGSEA. This CDR3 spans 13 amino acids. CDR3 loop: CSVDTGFENIQYF. For the CDR3, the DNA is TGCAGCGTAGATACAGGGTTTGAAAACATTCAGTACTTC. Full variable domain (rest looked up from reference TRBV29-1 and TRBJ2-4): SAVISQKPSRDICQRGTSLTIQCQVDSQVTMMFWYRQQPGQSLTLIATANQGSEATYESGFVIDKFPISRPNLTFSTLTVSNMSPEDSSIYLCSVDTGFENIQYFGAGTRLSVL.

This clone has more than one count but fewer than ten. The V and J genes are TRBV30 and TRBJ2-7; D gene uncertain. Germline assignment: CDR1 GTSNPN and CDR2 SVGIG (reference sequence). This CDR3 is built from 12 residues. The V and J ends lost 1 base and 6 bases respectively, with 10 bases between them. The CDR3 DNA reads TGTGCCTGGAGTGACCTGGGCCTCGAGCAGTACTTC. Translating it yields CAWSDLGLEQYF.

The J gene is TRBJ2-6, the V gene TRBV7-2, with 8 bases that match TRBD1. Trimming removed 5 bases from V and 4 bases from J; junction bases left unmatched: 7. Per germline, CDR1 SGHTA and CDR2 FQGNSA. The CDR3 totals 16 residues. The CDR3 region is CASSVNRGDGANVLTF. DNA of the CDR3: TGTGCCAGCAGCGTTAACAGGGGGGACGGGGCCAACGTCCTGACTTTC.

This chain connects TRBV14 to TRBJ1-2; D remains ambiguous. This CDR3 comprises 17 residues. Germline lookup yields CDR1 SGHDN and CDR2 FVKESK. With 1 base removed from V and 7 bases from J, the gap between germline ends came to 22 bases. In DNA form, the CDR3 reads TGTGCCAGCAGCCAAGGTCTTACCGGGAGCAAAACTGGTGGCTACACCTTC. Amino acid sequence: CASSQGLTGSKTGGYTF. The full variable domain, rest sourced from reference TRBV14 and TRBJ1-2, is EAGVTQFPSHSVIEKGQTVTLRCDPISGHDNLYWYRRVMGKEIKFLLHFVKESKQDESGMPNNRFLAERTGGTYSTLKVQPAELEDSGVYFCASSQGLTGSKTGGYTFGSGTRLTVV.

The chain couples TRBV29-1 to TRBJ2-7; a possible D gene is TRBD2 (5 bases). The CDR3 loop spans 12 amino acids. V lost 6 bases to trimming and J lost 6 bases, with 15 bases between them. The germline gives CDR1 SQVTM, CDR2 ANQGSEA. The CDR3 here is CSVERGAGEQYF. CDR3 coding DNA: TGCAGCGTCGAACGTGGTGCGGGCGAGCAGTACTTC.

V gene TRBV28 combines with J gene TRBJ1-4; D ambiguous. The CDR3 runs 15 residues. Germline-derived CDR1 and CDR2 are MDHEN and SYDVKM. V was clipped by 9 bases and J by 0 bases, with 14 bases between them. The CDR3 sequence: CASRTSHATNEKLFF. Written as DNA, the CDR3 is TGTGCCAGTCGAACGAGCCATGCAACTAATGAAAAACTGTTTTTT.

The chain employs TRBV30 and TRBJ1-1; TRBD1 matches 10 bases. The germline V gene has CDR1 GTSNPN and CDR2 SVGIG (reference sequence). The trim removed 1 base at V and 5 bases at J, leaving 13 bases unmatched. The CDR3 is 17 residues long. The chain's CDR3 is CAWSGPRDRGWWTEAFF. The CDR3 DNA reads as TGTGCCTGGAGTGGCCCCCGGGACAGGGGATGGTGGACTGAAGCTTTCTTT.

The rearrangement links TRBV15 to TRBJ1-3; unclear D gene. The CDR3 extends over 16 amino acids. Trimming shortened V by 0 bases and J by 1 base, and 10 bases separated the two germline ends. Per the germline V gene, CDR1 is LNHNV and CDR2 is YYDKDF (reference sequence). The CDR3 DNA reads TGTGCCACCAGCAGAGATGATGGAGGGTCTGGAAACACCATATATTTT. Translation gives CATSRDDGGSGNTIYF.

The rearrangement links TRBV27 to TRBJ1-1; 7 nucleotides agree with TRBD1. The CDR3 is 13 residues long. Trimming at V came to 8 bases and at J to 3 bases, leaving 6 bases not matched to a gene. The germline CDR1 and CDR2 sequences are MNHEY and SMNVEV (reference sequence). CDR3 residues: CASSYRGYTEAFF. CDR3 nucleotide sequence: TGTGCCAGCTCATACAGGGGTTACACTGAAGCTTTCTTT.

CDR3 amino acids: CASKQGSGTEAFF. The DNA of the CDR3 is TGCGCCAGCAAACAGGGATCGGGCACTGAAGCTTTCTTT. The rearrangement joins TRBV10-2 to TRBJ1-1; the D gene is possibly TRBD1 (6 bases). The V gene lost 7 bases and the J gene lost 4 bases, with 13 bases spanning the gap. Germline V CDR1 and CDR2: WSHSY, SAAADI. The CDR3 contains 13 residues.

The rearrangement links TRBV5-4 to TRBJ2-3; D is unclear. Trimming pared 4 bases from V and 0 bases from J, leaving 6 bases between. The CDR3 covers 13 residues. Germline V gene sequence: CDR1 SGHNT, CDR2 YYREEE (reference sequence). CDR3 sequence: CASSTTSTDTQYF. The CDR3 DNA sequence: TGTGCCAGCAGCACTACTAGCACAGATACGCAGTATTTT.

The V call is TRBV7-3, the J call TRBJ2-2, with TRBD1 matching over 7 bases. Trimming removed 1 base from V and 5 bases from J; junction bases left unmatched: 4. There are 15 residues in the CDR3. Germline V gene data show CDR1 as SGHTA and CDR2 as FQGTGA. The CDR3 DNA is TGTGCCAGCAGCTTAAGACAGGGAGAGACCGGGGAGCTGTTTTTT. As protein: CASSLRQGETGELFF.

The chain is built from TRBV7-3 and TRBJ2-2, with D perhaps TRBD1 (6 bases). Trimming cost V 5 bases and J 6 bases, with 10 bases left between them. The CDR3 covers 13 residues. The germline gives CDR1 SGHTA, CDR2 FQGTGA. The CDR3 DNA sequence: TGTGCCAGCAGCCTAAACAGGGCCGGGGAGCTGTTTTTT. Translation gives CASSLNRAGELFF.

The genes are TRBV2 and TRBJ2-1, with D perhaps TRBD2 (5 bases). Germline CDR1 is SNHLY and CDR2 is FYNNEI. The CDR3 consists of 13 residues. Deletions cut 8 bases from V and 0 bases from J, with 8 bases between. The CDR3 sequence: CASEAASYNEQFF. CDR3 nucleotides: TGTGCCAGCGAAGCGGCCTCCTACAATGAGCAGTTCTTC.

This clone has only a few counts. Other DNA sequences in this sample translate to the same CDR3. In nucleotides, the CDR3 is TGCGCCAGCAGCTTGCTGGGGGCAAGTAGGGGCTACACCTTC. Encoded protein: CASSLLGASRGYTF. The chain uses TRBV5-1 and TRBJ1-2; a weak D match, TRBD1 (6 bases). Germline V gene sequence: CDR1 SGHRS, CDR2 YFSETQ. The CDR3 has 14 residues. The V gene lost 1 base and the J gene lost 8 bases, with 15 bases spanning the gap.

This chain uses TRBV24-1 with TRBJ2-3; TRBD1 agrees at 8 bases. The V gene's germline CDR1 is KGHDR and CDR2 SFDVKD. This CDR3 contains 14 residues. Unmatched junction bases numbered 4, after V lost 2 bases and J lost 7 bases. In DNA form, the CDR3 reads TGTGCCACCAGTGATTCAGGGGGCAAAAATACGCAGTATTTT. Its translation is CATSDSGGKNTQYF.

The CDR3 bases are TGTGCCAGCAGTGTGGATAGGGGGAAAATCAATGAGCAGTTCTTC. Protein sequence: CASSVDRGKINEQFF. This chain joins TRBV6-4 and TRBJ2-1; perhaps TRBD1 as D (6 bases). V was clipped by 4 bases and J by 6 bases, with 16 bases between them. Germline CDR1 and CDR2: MRHNA and SNTAGT. The CDR3 is 15 residues long.